The 8 T cell receptor beta chains in this list originate from one sample, sequenced in a study of regulatory T cells in long-lasting Graves disease. Arm-PCR of CDR3 regions and iRepertoire HTBI primers were used to build TCR beta libraries. TCRdb passed the multiplex PCR reads through MiXCR, listing each CDR3 protein once. The data show 390,000 or so distinct CDR3 sequences, 10% to 15% seen once. As for time point: newly diagnosed GD, antithyroid drugs for less than 3 months. After RNA was extracted from PBMCs, the TCR library was made from it. The data were also submitted as part of a second study, on T cells in Graves' hyperthyroidism and ophthalmopathy.

This sample comprised peripheral blood mononuclear cells (PBMCs), obtained at new diagnosis, from a patient treated with antithyroid drugs. Receptor source: a woman in her late teens or twenties with Graves disease.

This clonotype came up a few times. The chain recombines TRBV14 with TRBJ2-2; D gene unclear. Trimming pared 4 bases from V and 4 bases from J, leaving 7 bases between. Germline CDR1 and CDR2: SGHDN and FVKESK. There are 13 residues in the CDR3. CDR3 region: CASSPEITGELFF. The CDR3 DNA follows: TGTGCCAGCAGCCCCGAGATCACCGGGGAGCTGTTTTTT.

The J gene is TRBJ2-4, the V gene TRBV11-2; 7 bases align to TRBD1. The CDR3 is made up of 15 amino acids. The V and J ends lost 3 bases and 5 bases, in that order; junction bases with no gene match: 7. The V gene's germline CDR1 is SGHAT and CDR2 FQNNGV. The CDR3: CASSLTGIPQNIQYF. The DNA of the CDR3 is TGTGCCAGCAGCTTGACAGGGATACCACAAAACATTCAGTACTTC.

The J gene is TRBJ2-3, the V gene TRBV24-1; D possibly uses TRBD1 or TRBD2 (7 bases each). CDR3 length equals 17 residues. Germline CDR1 is KGHDR and CDR2 is SFDVKD. Trimming removed 4 bases at V and 8 bases at J, with 24 bases between. In DNA form, the CDR3 reads TGTGCCACCAGTGACCCCGGGGAGGGGGCCTCTTGGGGTACGCAGTATTTT. This codes for CATSDPGEGASWGTQYF.

This clonotype occurred many times. This chain links TRBV5-1 with TRBJ1-2; D is unresolved. This CDR3 is built from 13 residues. Trimming removed 6 bases at V and 8 bases at J, with 17 bases between. Germline CDR1 and CDR2: SGHRS and YFSETQ. DNA of the CDR3: TGCGCCAGCATGGATAACGCCAGAGAAGGCTACACCTTC. This translates into CASMDNAREGYTF.

In regard to this clonotype: With a much larger clone just one base away, this may be a read error. The V gene is TRBV7-3, the J gene TRBJ2-2; TRBD1 is a possible D gene (5 bases). Germline CDR1 reads SGHTA; CDR2 reads FQGTGA. V was trimmed by 2 bases and J by 4 bases, leaving 11 bases between them. This CDR3 contains 15 residues. CDR3 sequence (DNA): TGTGCCAGCAGCTTACTTCAGGGTAGCACCGGGGAGCTGTTTTTT. Protein: CASSLLQGSTGELFF. Full variable domain (outside the CDR3, taken from reference TRBV7-3 and TRBJ2-2): GAGVSQTPSNKVTEKGKYVELRCDPISGHTALYWYRQSLGQGPEFLIYFQGTGAADDSGLPNDRFFAVRPEGSVSTLKIQRTERGDSAVYLCASSLLQGSTGELFFGEGSRLTVL.

This clonotype was picked up many times. The chain links TRBV4-2 to TRBJ2-7, with 7 bases identical to TRBD1. CDR3 length: 15 amino acids. Per germline, CDR1 LGHNA and CDR2 YNFKEQ. Trimming took 8 bases from V and 8 from J; bases not matched to a gene: 18. CDR3 sequence reads: CASSSTGPILSQQYV. CDR3 in DNA: TGTGCCAGCTCATCGACAGGGCCCATTTTATCGCAGCAGTACGTC.

This clonotype showed up many times. The CDR3, as DNA: TGTGCCAGTAGTCCGCCGTTCCCGTGGCGGGGTAACAATGAGCAGTTCTTC. Its translation: CASSPPFPWRGNNEQFF. The gene calls are TRBV19 and TRBJ2-1; D may be TRBD2 (6 bases). Trimming took 5 bases from V and 5 from J, leaving 22 bases between them. Germline V lookup: CDR1 LNHDA, CDR2 SQIVND (reference sequence). The CDR3 has 17 residues.

This clonotype was counted only a few times. The rearrangement links TRBV5-1 to TRBJ2-1, with D unclear. CDR1 and CDR2 (germline): SGHRS, YFSETQ. The CDR3 sequence is 14 residues long. V lost 2 bases, J lost 9 bases, and 15 bases lay in between. This chain's CDR3 is CASSFLGGYSEQFF. CDR3 sequence (DNA): TGCGCCAGCAGCTTCTTGGGTGGATATAGTGAGCAGTTCTTC. The full variable domain, in which reference TRBV5-1 and TRBJ2-1 provide the parts outside the CDR3, is KAGVTQTPRYLIKTRGQQVTLSCSPISGHRSVSWYQQTPGQGLQFLFEYFSETQRNKGNFPGRFSGRQFSNSRSEMNVSTLELGDSALYLCASSFLGGYSEQFFGPGTRLTVL.